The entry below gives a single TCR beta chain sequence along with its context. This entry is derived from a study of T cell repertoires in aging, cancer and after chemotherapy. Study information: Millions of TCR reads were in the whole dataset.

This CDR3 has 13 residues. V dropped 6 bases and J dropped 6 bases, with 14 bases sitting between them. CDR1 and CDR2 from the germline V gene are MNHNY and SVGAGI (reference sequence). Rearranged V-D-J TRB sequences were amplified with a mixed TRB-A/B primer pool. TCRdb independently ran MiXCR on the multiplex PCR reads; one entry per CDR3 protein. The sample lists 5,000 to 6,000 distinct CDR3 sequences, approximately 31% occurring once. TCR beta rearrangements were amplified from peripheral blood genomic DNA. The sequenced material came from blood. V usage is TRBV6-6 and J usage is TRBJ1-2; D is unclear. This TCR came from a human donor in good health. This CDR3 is CASSQRVRDGYTF. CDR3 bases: TGTGCCAGCAGCCAACGGGTCCGCGATGGCTACACCTTC.